These 3 T cell receptor beta chains share one sample of origin, sequenced in a study of T-cell memory formation after mild COVID-19. TCRdb re-analysed the 5' RACE reads in MiXCR, keeping a single row per CDR3 protein. The profile shows approximately 100,000 distinct CDR3 sequences, roughly an eighth of them singletons. The specimen was PBMCs or a T cell subset sorted from them (not recorded which). The receptors shown here come from an adult woman who had mild COVID-19 (a few samples of this study predate the infection). Cell type and time point are not known.

This clonotype came up a few times. V and J are TRBV12-3 or TRBV12-4 and TRBJ1-1, with a weak D call TRBD1 (5 bases). Trimming cost V 5 bases and J 4 bases, with 11 bases left between them. This CDR3 has 13 amino acids. CDR3 sequence reads: CASSPDNPTEAFF. The CDR3 coding sequence is TGTGCCAGCAGTCCGGACAATCCCACTGAAGCTTTCTTT.

This clonotype was observed a handful of times. The J gene is TRBJ2-6, the V gene TRBV6-2 or TRBV6-3; no firm D call. This CDR3 has 17 amino acids. Germline assignment: CDR1 MNHEY and CDR2 SVGEGT. Trimming shortened V by 4 bases and J by 3 bases, and 16 bases separated the two germline ends. This CDR3 reads CASSWAGYQFGANVLTF. Written as DNA, the CDR3 is TGTGCCAGCAGTTGGGCAGGTTACCAGTTTGGGGCCAACGTCCTGACTTTC.

This clonotype came up a few times. The chain employs TRBV14 and TRBJ1-4, with a weak D call TRBD1 (5 bases). This CDR3 is 19 amino acids long. The germline gives CDR1 SGHDN, CDR2 FVKESK. Trimming took 4 bases from V and 7 from J, leaving 28 bases between them. The CDR3 protein is CASSPTPTTRTSYGEKLFF. CDR3 coding DNA: TGTGCCAGCAGCCCAACACCGACAACTAGGACATCTTATGGTGAAAAACTGTTTTTT.